This TCR beta chain is from a study of T cell responses to AZD1222 COVID-19 vaccine. Turning to the study itself: Researchers grouped second doses given at about 4 or about 12 weeks into one pool.

About this clone itself: Its antigen is not known.

Findings and caveats of the study: Clonal diversity was possibly underestimated; the donors were predominantly white British and more often female.

CDR3 length equals 12 residues. V lost 6 bases and J lost 5, with 10 bases in between. Clones were read by immunoSEQ multiplex PCR, and TCRdb kept only the in-frame ones, dropping some. The sample lists roughly 130,000 clones, roughly 88% seen once, with around 8% in the top ten. The V and J genes are TRBV12-3 or TRBV12-4 and TRBJ1-2; D remains ambiguous. Sequencing was performed on peripheral blood, taken on day 0 of AZD1222 vaccination. The clonotype originates from an adult in good health. CDR3 nucleotides: TGTGCCAGCAGCACAGAATTTTATGGCTACACCTTC. It encodes CASSTEFYGYTF.